Listed below are T cell receptor beta chains from one sample, sequenced in a study of early T cells in non-severe SARS-CoV-2 infection. TCRdb redid the calling of the 5' RACE reads with MiXCR, one entry per CDR3 protein. The table lists about 77,000 distinct CDR3 sequences, less than 20% of them singletons. Sample: whole blood. These receptors were obtained from an adult who was a healthcare worker with PCR-confirmed SARS-CoV-2 infection or an uninfected control (not recorded which). Each CDR3 is given with its conserved first and last residue. Each record gives: V gene, D gene, J gene, clone size, CDR3 DNA, CDR3 protein. D genes are given only for firm matches. Clone size is given for some rows only: seen once, a few or many times, or a class if the clone is expanded.

>TRBV7-2|NA|TRBJ1-5|few
TGTGCCAGCAGCTTGGACCGCCTTTCGGAGCCCCAGCATTTT
CASSLDRLSEPQHF
>TRBV7-2|TRBD1|TRBJ1-3|few
TGTGCCAGCAGACCCGGGACAGGAGGTCTCAACACCATATATTTT
CASRPGTGGLNTIYF
>TRBV12-3/TRBV12-4|NA|TRBJ1-5|few
TGTGCCAGCACCCTAGGCAATCAGCCCCAGCATTTT
CASTLGNQPQHF
>TRBV20-1|NA|TRBJ2-1|NA
TGCAGTGCCCAGAAGCGGAGAGACAATGAGCAGTTCTTC
CSAQKRRDNEQFF
>TRBV2|NA|TRBJ2-3|few
TGTGCCAGCAGGGGAGGACTCGGCGGGGCGGATACGCAGTATTTT
CASRGGLGGADTQYF
>TRBV7-3|TRBD2|TRBJ2-2|NA
TGTGCCAGCAGCTTATCCCCTGTAGCGGGATCGAACACCGGGGAGCTGTTTTTT
CASSLSPVAGSNTGELFF
>TRBV5-1|TRBD2|TRBJ2-1|NA
TGCGCCAGCAGCTTGCCCAAGGGCGGGGGGGAATCTTACAATGAGCAGTTCTTC
CASSLPKGGGESYNEQFF
>TRBV7-3|NA|TRBJ2-2|NA
TGTGCCAGCAGCTTAATGAGGGCCGCAAACACCGGGGAGCTGTTTTTT
CASSLMRAANTGELFF
>TRBV19|TRBD1|TRBJ2-2|NA
TGTGCCAGTAGTGGGACAGGGCTAGGCACCGGGGAGCTGTTTTTT
CASSGTGLGTGELFF
>TRBV3-1|NA|TRBJ2-1|few
TGTGCCAGCAGCCAAGATCTTCGTCGCAGGGGCGGCCTCCATGAGCAGTTCTTC
CASSQDLRRRGGLHEQFF
>TRBV20-1|TRBD1|TRBJ2-7|NA
TGCAGTGCTAGAGATCTCGACTCCAGGGGGCCGTTCCACGAGCAGTACTTC
CSARDLDSRGPFHEQYF
>TRBV5-1|NA|TRBJ2-7|NA
TGCGCCAGCAGCATAGGACTATTCCCGAGCTCCTACGAGCAGTACTTC
CASSIGLFPSSYEQYF
>TRBV29-1|TRBD1|TRBJ2-3|NA
TGCAGCCACAGGGGCTACCTGGGAGATACGCAGTATTTT
CSHRGYLGDTQYF
>TRBV7-6|TRBD2|TRBJ2-5|NA
TGTGCCAGCAGCTTACCTGCGGCGGGGGGCCAAGAGACCCAGTACTTC
CASSLPAAGGQETQYF
>TRBV2|NA|TRBJ1-4|many
TGTGCCAGCAGTGGAGAGGCAGGGGATAATGAAAAACTGTTTTTT
CASSGEAGDNEKLFF
>TRBV4-2|TRBD2|TRBJ2-1|NA
TGTGCCAGCAGCCAAGCTGGACTAGCGGGGGGTAATGAGCAGTTCTTC
CASSQAGLAGGNEQFF
>TRBV7-8|NA|TRBJ2-1|many
TGTGCCAGCAGCTTAAATCCTGAGCAGTTCTTC
CASSLNPEQFF
>TRBV12-5|NA|TRBJ2-1|few
TGTGCTAGTGGCCCAGCTGGACTCCGCTGGGAGCAGTTCTTC
CASGPAGLRWEQFF
>TRBV24-1|NA|TRBJ2-3|NA
TGTGCCACCAGTACGGACACAGATACGCAGTATTTT
CATSTDTDTQYF
>TRBV6-1|TRBD1|TRBJ2-2|few
TGTGCCAGCAGTTCCGGGACAGTTAACACCGGGGAGCTGTTTTTT
CASSSGTVNTGELFF
>TRBV20-1|NA|TRBJ2-5|NA
TGCAGTGCTAGACCGTGGGGTGAGACCCAGTACTTC
CSARPWGETQYF
>TRBV2|TRBD1|TRBJ2-7|once
TGTGCCAGCAGTGCTCAGGGGGCAGAAGGGTCCTACGAGCAGTACTTC
CASSAQGAEGSYEQYF
>TRBV21-1|NA|TRBJ2-3|NA
TGTGCCAGCAGAGGACTAGCGGGAGAAGGGACAGATACGCAGTATTTT
CASRGLAGEGTDTQYF
>TRBV4-1|NA|TRBJ1-1|NA
TGCGCCAGCAGCCAAGATCGAGAAGTGGGCACAGGGATGCCTGAAGCTTTCTTT
CASSQDREVGTGMPEAFF
>TRBV6-6|NA|TRBJ1-4|few
TGTGCCAGCAGTTACACAGGGCAGGTTGAAAAACTGTTTTTT
CASSYTGQVEKLFF
>TRBV9|NA|TRBJ2-1|many
TGTGCCAGCAGCGTAGATGGGGGAGTTGTTTCTGAGCAGTTCTTC
CASSVDGGVVSEQFF
>TRBV20-1|TRBD1|TRBJ1-1|few
TGCAGTGCTAGAGTTGGGACAGTAAGGAACACTGAAGCTTTCTTT
CSARVGTVRNTEAFF